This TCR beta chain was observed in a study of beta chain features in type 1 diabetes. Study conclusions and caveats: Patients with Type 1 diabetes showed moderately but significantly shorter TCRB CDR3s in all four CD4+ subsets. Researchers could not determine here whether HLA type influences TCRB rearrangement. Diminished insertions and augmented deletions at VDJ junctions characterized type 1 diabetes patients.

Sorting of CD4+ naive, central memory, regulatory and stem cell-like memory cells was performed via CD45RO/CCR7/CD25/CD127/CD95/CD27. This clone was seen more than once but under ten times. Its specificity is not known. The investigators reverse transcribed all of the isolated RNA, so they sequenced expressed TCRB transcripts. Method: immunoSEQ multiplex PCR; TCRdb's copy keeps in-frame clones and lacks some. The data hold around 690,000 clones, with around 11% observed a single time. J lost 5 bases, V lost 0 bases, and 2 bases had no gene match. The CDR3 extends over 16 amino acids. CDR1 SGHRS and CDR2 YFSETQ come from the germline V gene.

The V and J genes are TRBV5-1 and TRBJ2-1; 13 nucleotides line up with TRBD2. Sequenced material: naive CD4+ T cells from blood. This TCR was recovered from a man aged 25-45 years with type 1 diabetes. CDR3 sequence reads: CASSLETSGGNNEQFF. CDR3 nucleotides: TGCGCCAGCAGCTTGGAGACTAGCGGGGGGAACAATGAGCAGTTCTTC.